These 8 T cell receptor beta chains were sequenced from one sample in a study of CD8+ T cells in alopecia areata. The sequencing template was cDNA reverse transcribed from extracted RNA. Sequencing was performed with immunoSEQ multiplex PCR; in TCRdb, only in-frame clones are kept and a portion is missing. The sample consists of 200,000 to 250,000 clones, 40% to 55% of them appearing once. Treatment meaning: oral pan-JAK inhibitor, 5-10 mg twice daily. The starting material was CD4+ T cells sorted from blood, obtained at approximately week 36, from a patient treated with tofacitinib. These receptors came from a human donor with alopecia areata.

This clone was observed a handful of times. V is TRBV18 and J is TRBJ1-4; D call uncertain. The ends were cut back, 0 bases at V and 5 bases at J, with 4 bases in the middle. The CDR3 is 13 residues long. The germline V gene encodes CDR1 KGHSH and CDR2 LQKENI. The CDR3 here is CASSPPGNEKLFF. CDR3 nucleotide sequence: TGTGCCAGCTCACCACCAGGGAATGAAAAACTGTTTTTT.

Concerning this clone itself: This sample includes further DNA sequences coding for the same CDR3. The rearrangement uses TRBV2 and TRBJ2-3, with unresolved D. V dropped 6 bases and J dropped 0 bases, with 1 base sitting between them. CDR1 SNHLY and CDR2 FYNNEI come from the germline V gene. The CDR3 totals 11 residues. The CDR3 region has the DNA TGTGCCAGCAGAAGCACAGATACGCAGTATTTT. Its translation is CASRSTDTQYF.

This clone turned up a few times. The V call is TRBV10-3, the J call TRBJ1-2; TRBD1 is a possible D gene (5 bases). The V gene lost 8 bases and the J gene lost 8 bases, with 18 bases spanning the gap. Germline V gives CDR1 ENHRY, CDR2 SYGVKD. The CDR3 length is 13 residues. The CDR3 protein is CAIRGTDEWGYTF. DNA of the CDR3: TGTGCCATCCGTGGGACCGACGAGTGGGGCTACACCTTC.

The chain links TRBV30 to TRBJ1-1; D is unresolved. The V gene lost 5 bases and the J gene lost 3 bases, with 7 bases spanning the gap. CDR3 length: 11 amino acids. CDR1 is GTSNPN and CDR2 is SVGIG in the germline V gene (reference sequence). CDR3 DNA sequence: TGTGCCTGGGGTGAAGACACTGAAGCTTTCTTT. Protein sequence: CAWGEDTEAFF.

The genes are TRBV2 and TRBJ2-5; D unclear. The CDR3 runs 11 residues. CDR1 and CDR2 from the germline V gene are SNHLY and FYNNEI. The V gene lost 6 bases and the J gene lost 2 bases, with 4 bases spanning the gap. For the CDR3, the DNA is TGTGCCAGCAGACCTCAAGAGACCCAGTACTTC. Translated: CASRPQETQYF.

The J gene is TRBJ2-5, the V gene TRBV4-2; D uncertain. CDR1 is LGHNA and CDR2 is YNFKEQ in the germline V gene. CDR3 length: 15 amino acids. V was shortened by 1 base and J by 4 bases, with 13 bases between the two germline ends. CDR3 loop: CASSQGSALTETQYF. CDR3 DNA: TGTGCCAGCAGCCAAGGTTCAGCATTAACAGAGACCCAGTACTTC.

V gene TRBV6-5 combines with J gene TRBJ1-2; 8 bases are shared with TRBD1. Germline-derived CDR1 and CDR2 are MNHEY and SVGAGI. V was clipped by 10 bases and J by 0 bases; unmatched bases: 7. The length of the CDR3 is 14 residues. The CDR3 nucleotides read TGTGCCACGCGGGACAGGTTAACTAACTATGGCTACACCTTC. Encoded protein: CATRDRLTNYGYTF.

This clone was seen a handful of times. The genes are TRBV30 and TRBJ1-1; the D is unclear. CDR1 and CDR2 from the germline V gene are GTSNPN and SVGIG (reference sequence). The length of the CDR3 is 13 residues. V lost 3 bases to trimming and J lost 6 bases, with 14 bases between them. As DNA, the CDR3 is TGTGCCTGGAGCCCGGCCCAGGCGGCTGAAGCTTTCTTT. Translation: CAWSPAQAAEAFF. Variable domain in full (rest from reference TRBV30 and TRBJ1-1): SQTIHQWPATLVQPVGSPLSLECTVEGTSNPNLYWYRQAAGRGLQLLFYSVGIGQISSEVPQNLSASRPQDRQFILSSKKLLLSDSGFYLCAWSPAQAAEAFFGQGTRLTVV.